This T cell receptor beta chain originates from a study of T cell changes during pregnancy in multiple sclerosis (dated by TCRdb to the late 2010s). About the study as a whole: Changes in the T cell repertoire over the course of pregnancy were examined in this study in women with multiple sclerosis.

In its sample, this clone was seen a few times. No cognate antigen has been identified for it. The input lacks base qualities; no much larger clone sits a single base away. Receptor amplification or capture employed the immunoSEQ multiplex PCR assay. The table was pulled from immuneACCESS by TCRdb, which kept in-frame rearrangements only. Such tables lose some clones; where checked, under half of the loss comes from unresolved V genes, and the rest has no known cause. Recorded for this sample are 30,000 to 40,000 clones; around 90% of them occurred a single time. Of the sample, around 0.52% is held by the ten largest clones. This clonotype was obtained from a female donor with multiple sclerosis, enrolled in a pregnancy study. Source: CD4+ T cells from peripheral blood mononuclear cells, taken in the second trimester of pregnancy.

The CDR3 loop reads CASSSRLGTSGRRGEQFF. The DNA sequence is TGTGCCAGCAGCTCGAGGCTAGGGACTAGCGGGAGACGGGGTGAGCAGTTCTTC. The sequence links TRBV5-5 to TRBJ2-1, with 14 central nucleotides matching TRBD2. V ends up 3 bases short and J 9 bases short, with an unmatched junction base count of 14. The CDR3 goes from the cysteine to the phenylalanine over 18 residues. Only the CDR3 portion is preserved as DNA: 54 bases, with reading frame beginning at the first base. Sequences SGHKS (CDR1) and YYEKEE (CDR2) are obtained from the germline V gene (reference sequence). With the portions outside the CDR3 filled from the reference TRBV5-5 and TRBJ2-1 genes, the complete variable region becomes DAGVTQSPTHLIKTRGQQVTLRCSPISGHKSVSWYQQVLGQGPQFIFQYYEKEERGRGNFPDRFSARQFPNYSSELNVNALLLGDSALYLCASSSRLGTSGRRGEQFFGPGTRLTVL.